The 25 T cell receptor beta chains given below trace back to one sample, sequenced in a study of blood T cells in healthy people across ages. For the second PCR, which ran for about 6 to 11 cycles, a sample-barcoded 5' primer and a J-beta primer mix were used. MiXCR was run by TCRdb on the 5' RACE reads, yielding one entry per CDR3 protein. The table includes about 780,000 distinct CDR3 sequences, about 62% detected once. What was sequenced was blood. The receptors stem from a man younger than 40 in good health.

V is TRBV4-1 and J is TRBJ2-5; 11 bases fit TRBD2. The CDR3 runs to 17 residues. CDR1 is MGHRA and CDR2 is YSYEKL in the germline V gene. The V and J ends lost 1 base and 4 bases, in that order; junction bases with no gene match: 8. The CDR3 loop reads CASSQGAGLAVPETQYF. CDR3 coding DNA: TGCGCCAGCAGCCAAGGTGCGGGACTAGCGGTGCCAGAGACCCAGTACTTC.

This chain uses TRBV7-2 with TRBJ2-7, with D unclear. CDR3 length: 14 amino acids. The V end was cut by 5 bases, the J end by 3 bases, with 14 bases between. CDR1 and CDR2 from the germline V gene are SGHTA and FQGNSA. The CDR3 reads CASSRNPMGYEQYF. The CDR3 DNA is TGTGCCAGCAGCCGAAACCCCATGGGCTACGAGCAGTACTTC.

This clonotype was counted a few times. The chain is built from TRBV4-3 and TRBJ2-7; perhaps TRBD1 as D (6 bases). Deletions cut 0 bases from V and 2 bases from J, with 11 bases between. Per germline, CDR1 LGHNA and CDR2 YSLEER. The CDR3 has 15 residues. CDR3 loop: CASSQDRRGTYEQYF. CDR3 DNA: TGCGCCAGCAGCCAAGATCGTAGGGGGACCTACGAGCAGTACTTC.

The CDR3 DNA reads TGCAGTGCTAGAGAGAGCGGACTAGTAATGGTGAATGAGCAGTTCTTC. This encodes CSARESGLVMVNEQFF. The chain employs TRBV20-1 and TRBJ2-1; 7 nucleotides align to TRBD2. Germline lookup yields CDR1 DFQATT and CDR2 SNEGSKA (reference sequence). The CDR3 extends over 16 amino acids. The J segment lost 7 bases and the V segment lost 0 bases, leaving 12 bases of the junction unmatched.

The rearrangement joins TRBV14 to TRBJ1-4; 7 positions match TRBD1. The CDR3 is made up of 16 amino acids. Germline V CDR1 and CDR2: SGHDN, FVKESK. With V trimmed by 2 bases and J by 0 bases, 3 bases remained unmatched. CDR3 amino acids: CASSQQGGATNEKLFF. In DNA form, the CDR3 reads TGTGCCAGCAGCCAACAAGGGGGCGCAACTAATGAAAAACTGTTTTTT. The variable domain in full, completed from reference TRBV14 and TRBJ1-4, reads EAGVTQFPSHSVIEKGQTVTLRCDPISGHDNLYWYRRVMGKEIKFLLHFVKESKQDESGMPNNRFLAERTGGTYSTLKVQPAELEDSGVYFCASSQQGGATNEKLFFGSGTQLSVL.

The V gene is TRBV5-1, the J gene TRBJ2-3; possible D gene TRBD1, 6 bases. Trimming removed 4 bases from V and 2 bases from J, with 17 bases in between. The CDR3 runs to 16 residues. The germline CDR1 and CDR2 sequences are SGHRS and YFSETQ. CDR3 protein: CASSPSTGRTTDTQYF. CDR3 nucleotide sequence: TGCGCCAGCAGCCCGAGTACAGGGCGAACCACAGATACGCAGTATTTT.

The V gene is TRBV27, the J gene TRBJ1-2, with 8 bases matching TRBD1. V lost 5 bases to trimming and J lost 7 bases; unmatched junction nucleotides: 9. Germline CDR1 reads MNHEY; CDR2 reads SMNVEV (reference sequence). The CDR3 covers 14 residues. This CDR3 reads CASSVGPGGSGYTF. The CDR3 DNA reads TGTGCCAGCAGTGTCGGGCCAGGGGGCAGTGGCTACACCTTC.

The J gene is TRBJ2-1, the V gene TRBV20-1, with 10 bases that match TRBD1. The CDR3 runs 15 residues. CDR1 DFQATT and CDR2 SNEGSKA come from the germline V gene (reference sequence). With V trimmed by 1 base and J by 4 bases, 4 bases remained unmatched. The CDR3 reads CSARGRQGAYNEQFF. The CDR3 bases are TGCAGTGCTAGAGGTCGACAGGGGGCATACAATGAGCAGTTCTTC.

The chain is built from TRBV2 and TRBJ2-3, with D possibly TRBD1 on 6 matching bases. The germline V gene has CDR1 SNHLY and CDR2 FYNNEI. V lost 8 bases, J lost 0 bases, and 12 bases lay in between. There are 14 residues in the CDR3. The CDR3, as DNA: TGTGCCAGCCCTGACAGGACTAGCACAGATACGCAGTATTTT. Translation gives CASPDRTSTDTQYF. The full variable domain, its missing parts supplied by reference TRBV2 and TRBJ2-3, is EPEVTQTPSHQVTQMGQEVILRCVPISNHLYFYWYRQILGQKVEFLVSFYNNEISEKSEIFDDQFSVERPDGSNFTLKIRSTKLEDSAMYFCASPDRTSTDTQYFGPGTRLTVL.

A single count supports this clonotype. V gene TRBV14 combines with J gene TRBJ2-7, with D unclear. Germline V CDR1 and CDR2: SGHDN, FVKESK. Between the trimmed V and J ends, which lost 0 bases and 0 bases, there was a span of 12 bases. This CDR3 has 16 residues. The CDR3 DNA reads TGTGCCAGCAGCCAAGACCGCTATAGAACCTCCTACGAGCAGTACTTC. Its translation is CASSQDRYRTSYEQYF.

This chain joins TRBV30 and TRBJ2-7; D gene ambiguous. CDR1 is GTSNPN, CDR2 SVGIG, per germline (reference sequence). The CDR3 spans 14 residues. The V end lost 0 bases, the J end lost 5 bases, and 14 bases lay between the germline ends. The CDR3 DNA reads as TGTGCCTGGAGTGTATCGGGCCCAGCCAACGAGCAGTACTTC. Its translation: CAWSVSGPANEQYF.

The V call is TRBV9, the J call TRBJ2-5, with D maybe TRBD1 (5 bases). CDR3 length: 15 residues. V was clipped by 3 bases and J by 2 bases, with 14 bases between them. CDR1 is SGDLS and CDR2 is YYNGEE in the germline V gene. Here the CDR3 reads CASSGRTPGQETQYF. In nucleotides, the CDR3 is TGTGCCAGCAGCGGTCGGACACCCGGACAAGAGACCCAGTACTTC.

DNA for the CDR3: TGTGCCAGCAGGTCAAATCCTACAGCTAACTATGGCTACACCTTC. Its translation is CASRSNPTANYGYTF. The chain joins TRBV12-3 or TRBV12-4 to TRBJ1-2; D gene unclear. Trimming pared 6 bases from V and 0 bases from J, leaving 14 bases between. This CDR3 contains 15 residues.

This chain joins TRBV29-1 and TRBJ2-7, with TRBD1 matching 8 bases. CDR1 and CDR2 (germline): SQVTM, ANQGSEA. The CDR3 runs to 13 residues. The trim removed 5 bases at V and 4 bases at J, leaving 7 bases unmatched. CDR3 nucleotides: TGCAGCGTTAAACAGGGGGATCGGTACGAGCAGTACTTC. The encoded protein is CSVKQGDRYEQYF.

This chain links TRBV27 with TRBJ1-2; 9 bases are a match to TRBD1. Germline loops: CDR1 MNHEY, CDR2 SMNVEV (reference sequence). V lost 9 bases and J lost 7; bases outside the gene matches: 12. This CDR3 contains 14 residues. CDR3 bases: TGTGCCAGTACTCCCGTACAGGGGGCGAGTGGCTACACCTTC. It yields the protein CASTPVQGASGYTF.

The chain combines TRBV20-1 with TRBJ1-4; 8 nucleotides align to TRBD1. CDR1 is DFQATT and CDR2 is SNEGSKA in the germline V gene (reference sequence). This CDR3 has 16 amino acids. Trimming at V came to 4 bases and at J to 3 bases, leaving 10 bases not matched to a gene. The CDR3 DNA follows: TGCAGTGCTACGAGAACCGGACAGGGCGCTAATGAAAAACTGTTTTTT. Translation gives CSATRTGQGANEKLFF.

This clonotype was found a few times. The CDR3: CASRLGRAGYGYTF. In DNA, the CDR3 is TGTGCCAGCAGACTCGGCAGGGCGGGCTATGGCTACACCTTC. The rearrangement uses TRBV28 and TRBJ1-2; D may be TRBD1 (5 bases). Trimming stripped 6 bases from V and 4 bases from J, with 15 bases between. The CDR3 consists of 14 residues. Per the germline V gene, CDR1 is MDHEN and CDR2 is SYDVKM.

The V call is TRBV6-1, the J call TRBJ2-7; maybe TRBD2 (5 bases). The J call is doubtful: the DNA matches TRBJ2-4 better. Looked up from germline, CDR1 is MNHNS and CDR2 is SASEGT. CDR3 size: 14 residues. The CDR3 nucleotides read TGTGCCAGCAGTGAAGAGGTGGGAGCCCACATTCAGTACTTC. Its protein product is CASSEEVGAHIQYF.

This clonotype was counted a few times. The V gene is TRBV10-3, the J gene TRBJ2-5; 9 positions agree with TRBD1. The V and J ends lost 5 bases and 5 bases, in that order; junction bases with no gene match: 6. The CDR3 totals 14 residues. The germline V gene encodes CDR1 ENHRY and CDR2 SYGVKD. The CDR3 reads CAISSGTGMETQYF. Written as DNA, the CDR3 is TGTGCCATCAGTTCCGGGACAGGGATGGAGACCCAGTACTTC.

The chain has TRBV7-2 and TRBJ2-3; a weak D match, TRBD2 (5 bases). V was clipped by 0 bases and J by 0 bases, with 10 bases between them. The CDR3 has 16 residues. The V gene's germline CDR1 is SGHTA and CDR2 FQGNSA. CDR3 bases: TGTGCCAGCAGCTTAGCGACCGGGGTTAGCACAGATACGCAGTATTTT. Protein product: CASSLATGVSTDTQYF.

The genes are TRBV7-2 and TRBJ2-5, with D perhaps matching TRBD1 (5 bases). The germline gives CDR1 SGHTA, CDR2 FQGNSA. V lost 5 bases and J lost 4, with 14 bases in between. The CDR3 is 14 amino acids. CDR3 nucleotide sequence: TGTGCCAGCAGCCAAACAGGAGCTGCAGAGACCCAGTACTTC. Residues: CASSQTGAAETQYF.

This clonotype appeared many times. The rearrangement uses TRBV7-2 and TRBJ2-7, with D uncertain. Trimming cost V 1 base and J 0 bases, with 7 bases left between them. This CDR3 region has 14 residues. Per the germline V gene, CDR1 is SGHTA and CDR2 is FQGNSA. For the CDR3, the DNA is TGTGCCAGCAGCTTAGACACGGGCTCCTACGAGCAGTACTTC. Translation gives CASSLDTGSYEQYF.

The J gene is TRBJ2-1, the V gene TRBV10-3, with D possibly TRBD2 on 5 matching bases. This CDR3 contains 12 residues. Germline loops: CDR1 ENHRY, CDR2 SYGVKD. The V and J ends lost 6 bases and 5 bases respectively, with 8 bases between them. CDR3 amino acids: CAISRTHNEQFF. The CDR3 DNA is TGTGCCATCAGCCGGACTCACAATGAGCAGTTCTTC.

The rearrangement uses TRBV20-1 and TRBJ2-1, with D perhaps matching TRBD1 (5 bases). This CDR3 contains 15 residues. CDR1 is DFQATT and CDR2 is SNEGSKA in the germline V gene (reference sequence). V gave up 5 bases and J gave up 6 bases, with 20 bases separating them. The CDR3: CSAQGVNRALNEQFF. Written as DNA, the CDR3 is TGCAGTGCTCAAGGGGTGAACAGAGCCCTCAATGAGCAGTTCTTC.

The chain is built from TRBV6-2 or TRBV6-3 and TRBJ2-7, with no clear D. CDR3 length: 16 residues. Germline CDR1 MNHEY, CDR2 SVGEGT. Trimming removed 2 bases at V and 1 base at J, with 15 bases between. The CDR3 protein is CASSYDSGKPSYEQYF. CDR3 bases: TGTGCCAGCAGTTACGATTCCGGAAAGCCATCCTACGAGCAGTACTTC.